This section outlines one T cell receptor beta chain sequence together with its context. This clonotype was found a few times. The clone's antigen remains unknown. The junction departs from the called germline gene at one end, perhaps through a read error. Ficoll-Paque density gradient centrifugation was used to isolate PBMCs. Data came from an Illumina NovaSeq 6000. TCRalpha and TCRbeta cDNA libraries were constructed by 5'RACE with constant-segment primers, with sample barcodes and unique molecular identifiers being introduced. RNA was extracted from every sample with Trizol reagent. Libraries were amplified in two PCR steps, with a second sample barcode and Illumina TruSeq adapters added in the second step. The libraries were sequenced on an Illumina NovaSeq using 2 x 150 bp paired-end reads. Regarding the original processing steps: Reads were demultiplexed and collapsed into UMI-guided consensus sequences with migec v1.2.7. Using mixcr v2.1.11, UMI consensuses were aligned to TRA and TRB V and J templates and then assembled into clonotypes. Expanded or contracted clonotypes were those called significant by both edgeR and NoisET, with noise models trained on biological replicates. edgeR calls used a false discovery rate-adjusted p below 0.01 and a log2 fold-change threshold of 1. As an exploratory analysis of dynamics, max-normalized trajectories of the 1000 most abundant clonotypes were examined by PCA with hierarchical clustering. Separately sequenced CD4+ and CD8+ repertoires were used to assign a CD4 or CD8 phenotype to each responding clone. The raw public reads went through TCRdb reprocessing: fastp at Q25, MiXCR clone calling, in-frame beta chains kept. A single entry per CDR3 protein holds the most common genes and DNA from its merged rows. What appears here as the V and J calls and clone size reflects TCRdb's work, not the paper's. Across this sample there are some 130,000 distinct CDR3 sequences, with roughly a quarter seen only once. In total, the top ten clones hold roughly 24% of the sample.

This entry is derived from a study of T-cell memory formation after mild COVID-19 (dated by TCRdb to 2020 to 2023). A note on the overall study: Most TCR sequence clusters were specific to one of the two donors. In a couple of donors, T-cell clones that expanded and contracted after mild COVID-19 were followed by sequencing TCRalpha and TCRbeta repertoires longitudinally. Two young, previously healthy adult volunteers made up the cohort, one male and one female.

Including the terminal cysteine and phenylalanine, the CDR3 comprises 17 residues. This entry keeps only the CDR3 DNA: 51 bases, framed from base 1. The germline V gene (reference sequence) gives CDR1 as SSHAT and CDR2 as FNYEAQ. Paper-wide results and their limitations: Contracting CD4+ clones were located mainly in the CM and EM memory subsets, whereas CD8+ clones were found to be enriched in EMRA. Some responding clones were detected in pre-infection memory, which suggested that pre-existing cross-reactive memory T cells had joined the SARS-CoV-2 response. Clones that contracted from day 15 to 85 showed balanced CD4/CD8 phenotypes, whereas a second wave of clones that expanded from day 15 to 37 leaned towards CD4+. SARS-CoV-2 specificity of the second-wave clones peaking on day 37 was not confirmed. The study included only a couple of mild cases, and larger cohorts that include severe cases with pre-infection samples were judged to be necessary.

Sequenced material: PBMCs or a T cell subset sorted from them (not recorded which). The sequence was collected from an adult woman who had mild COVID-19 (a few samples of this study predate the infection). The sample titles of this study are shuffled in the database, so cell type and time point are left out; the donor was told from shared clones. Recombination joined TRBV7-7 with TRBJ2-3; 13 junctional bases match TRBD2. The DNA sequence follows: TGTGCTAGCAGCAAGGGACTAGCGGGGTATGGCACAGATACGCAGTATTTT. Translated, this gives CASSKGLAGYGTDTQYF.